This TCR beta chain came from a study of cytotoxic CD8 clonotypes in ibrutinib-treated CLL. Study-wide background: Results showed some 25 partial and 2 complete responses; following median roughly 68 months, around 15 remained remitted, about 12 advanced.

In its sample, this clone was seen a few times. Antigen specificity is unknown. Germline V gene sequence: CDR1 SGDLS, CDR2 YYNGEE. V lost 0 bases and J lost 7, with 10 bases in between. CDR3 length equals 13 residues. Study-level results: The public clonotypes identified were infrequent and showed contraction or stability on treatment. Collection times varied between progressing and sustained-remission patients. Clonality was elevated at ibrutinib response and had returned toward baseline at progression.

Clones were read by immunoSEQ multiplex PCR, and TCRdb kept only the in-frame ones, dropping some. Of tens of thousands of clones listed, approximately 52% were seen once; the top ten hold roughly 20%. The source of this sequence is a human donor with chronic lymphocytic leukemia. The V gene is TRBV9, the J gene TRBJ2-5; D perhaps matches TRBD2 (6 bases). Sequences were derived from PBMCs, sampled after 24 months of ibrutinib treatment. The CDR3 here is CASSVEGGRTQYF. The CDR3 DNA reads TGTGCCAGCAGCGTAGAAGGAGGGAGGACCCAGTACTTC.